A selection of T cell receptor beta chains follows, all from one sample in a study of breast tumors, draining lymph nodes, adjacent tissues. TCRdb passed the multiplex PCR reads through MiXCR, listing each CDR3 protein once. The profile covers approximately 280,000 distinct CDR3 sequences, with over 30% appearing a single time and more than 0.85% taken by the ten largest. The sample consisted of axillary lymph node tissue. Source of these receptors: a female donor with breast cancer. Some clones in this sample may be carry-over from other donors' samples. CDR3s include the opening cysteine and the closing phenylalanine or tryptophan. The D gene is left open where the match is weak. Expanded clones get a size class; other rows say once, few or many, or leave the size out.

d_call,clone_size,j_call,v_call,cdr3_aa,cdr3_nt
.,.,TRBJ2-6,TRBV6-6,CASSYVVTNTGANVLTF,TGTGCCAGCAGTTACGTGGTTACGAACACCGGGGCCAACGTCCTGACTTTC
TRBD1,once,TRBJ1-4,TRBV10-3,CAIATGDEKLFF,TGTGCCATTGCGACAGGGGATGAAAAACTGTTTTTT
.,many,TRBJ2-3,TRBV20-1,CSASLLTDTQYF,TGCAGTGCTAGTTTACTCACAGATACGCAGTATTTT
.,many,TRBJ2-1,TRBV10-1,CASSDHHNEQFF,TGCGCCAGCAGTGACCACCACAATGAGCAGTTCTTC
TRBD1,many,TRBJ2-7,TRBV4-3,CASSPGTGGAYEQYF,TGCGCCAGCAGCCCCGGGACAGGGGGAGCCTACGAGCAGTACTTC
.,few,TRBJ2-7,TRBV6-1,CASRHYEQYF,TGTGCCAGCAGGCACTACGAGCAGTACTTC
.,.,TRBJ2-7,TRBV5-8,CASSALVLQEQYF,TGTGCCAGCAGCGCTCTAGTGTTGCAAGAGCAGTACTTC
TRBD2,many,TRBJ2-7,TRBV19,CASRRTSGSRVYEQYF,TGTGCCAGTAGGCGGACTAGCGGGAGTAGGGTCTACGAGCAGTACTTC
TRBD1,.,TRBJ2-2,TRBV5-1,CASSLDPGGFNTGELFF,TGCGCCAGCAGCTTGGATCCAGGGGGATTTAACACCGGGGAGCTGTTTTTT
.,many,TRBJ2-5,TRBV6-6,CASRMKVHGETQYF,TGTGCCAGCAGGATGAAGGTGCATGGAGAGACCCAGTACTTC
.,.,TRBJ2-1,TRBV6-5,CASWPRVHYNEQFF,TGTGCCAGCTGGCCTAGGGTCCACTACAATGAGCAGTTCTTC
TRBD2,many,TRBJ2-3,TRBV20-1,CSAPGGGDYTDTQYF,TGCAGTGCCCCTGGGGGGGGGGATTACACAGATACGCAGTATTTT
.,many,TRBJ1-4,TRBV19,CASTKGRRGATNEKLFF,TGTGCCAGTACAAAGGGACGAAGGGGCGCAACTAATGAAAAACTGTTTTTT
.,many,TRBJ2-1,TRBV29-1,CSTRGGNEQFF,TGCAGCACCCGAGGGGGAAACGAGCAGTTCTTC
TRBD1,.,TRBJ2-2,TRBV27,CASSSTGARGELFF,TGTGCCAGCAGTTCCACAGGGGCTAGGGGGGAGCTGTTTTTT
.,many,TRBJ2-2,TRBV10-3,CAISESWSGRTGELFF,TGTGCCATCAGTGAGTCGTGGTCAGGTCGTACCGGGGAGCTGTTTTTT
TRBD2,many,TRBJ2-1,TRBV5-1,CASSLGTSGNNEQFF,TGCGCCAGCAGCTTGGGGACTAGCGGAAACAATGAGCAGTTCTTC
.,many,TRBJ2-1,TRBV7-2,CASSLAGGRNNEQFF,TGCGCCAGCAGCTTGGCCGGAGGTCGTAACAATGAGCAGTTCTTC
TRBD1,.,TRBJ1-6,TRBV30,CAWEQGAGVNSPLHF,TGTGCCTGGGAACAGGGGGCTGGTGTAAATTCACCCCTCCACTTT
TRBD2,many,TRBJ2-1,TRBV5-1,CASSRTSGYNEQFF,TGCGCCAGCAGCCGGACTAGCGGCTACAATGAGCAGTTCTTC
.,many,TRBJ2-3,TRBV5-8,CASSLGVTSTDTQYF,TGTGCCAGCAGCTTGGGAGTGACTAGCACAGATACGCAGTATTTT
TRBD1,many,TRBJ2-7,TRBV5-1,CASSSAVRDRNYEQYF,TGCGCCAGCAGCTCCGCAGTCCGGGACAGAAACTACGAGCAGTACTTC
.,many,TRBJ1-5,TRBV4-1,CASSPPRRISNQPQHF,TGCGCCAGCAGCCCGCCACGTCGGATAAGCAATCAGCCCCAGCATTTT
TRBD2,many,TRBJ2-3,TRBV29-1,CSGLLAGGVDTQYF,TGCAGCGGACTATTAGCGGGAGGGGTAGATACGCAGTATTTT
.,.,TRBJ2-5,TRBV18,CASTRQIQETQYF,TGTGCCAGCACCCGACAGATTCAAGAGACCCAGTACTTC
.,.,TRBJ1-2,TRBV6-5,CASSSSDWGYGYTF,TGTGCCAGCAGTTCCTCGGACTGGGGCTATGGCTACACCTTC
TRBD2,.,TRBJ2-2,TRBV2,CASTRGLAGGLTGELFF,TGTGCCAGCACTCGCGGGCTAGCGGGAGGGCTTACCGGGGAGCTGTTTTTT
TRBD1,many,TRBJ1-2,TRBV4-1,CASSLRQGASGGYTF,TGCGCCAGCAGCCTGCGACAGGGGGCGTCGGGTGGCTACACCTTC
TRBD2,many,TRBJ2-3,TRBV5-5,CASSLGTSGKFFTDTQYF,TGTGCCAGCAGCTTAGGGACTAGCGGGAAGTTTTTCACAGATACGCAGTATTTT
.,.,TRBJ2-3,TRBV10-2,CASSARDTGTRNGDTQYF,TGCGCCAGCAGTGCTAGAGACACGGGGACTCGAAATGGGGATACGCAGTATTTT
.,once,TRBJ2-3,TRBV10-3,CASSLGSNTDAQYF,TGTGCCAGCAGTTTAGGGTCTAACACAGATGCGCAGTATTTT